This T cell receptor (beta chain) was identified during a study of T cell responses to AZD1222 COVID-19 vaccine. The study's findings and limits: Only six or seven AZD1222 recipients were seropositive at baseline.

Note on this clone: Its antigen is currently unknown.

Produced via immunoSEQ multiplex PCR; TCRdb's table is partial and in-frame only. This table holds some 120,000 clones, 70% to 90% found once. J lost 6 bases, V lost 4 bases, and 9 bases had no gene match. Germline CDR1 and CDR2: KGHDR and SFDVKD. This CDR3 comprises 16 residues. The chain links TRBV24-1 to TRBJ2-1, with 9 bases matching TRBD2. This specimen was peripheral blood, taken on day 0 of MenACWY control vaccination. The clonotype originates from an adult in good health. In DNA form, the CDR3 reads TGTGCCACCAGTGAGTCCGGGACTAGCAAGGTCAATGAGCAGTTCTTC. As protein: CATSESGTSKVNEQFF.